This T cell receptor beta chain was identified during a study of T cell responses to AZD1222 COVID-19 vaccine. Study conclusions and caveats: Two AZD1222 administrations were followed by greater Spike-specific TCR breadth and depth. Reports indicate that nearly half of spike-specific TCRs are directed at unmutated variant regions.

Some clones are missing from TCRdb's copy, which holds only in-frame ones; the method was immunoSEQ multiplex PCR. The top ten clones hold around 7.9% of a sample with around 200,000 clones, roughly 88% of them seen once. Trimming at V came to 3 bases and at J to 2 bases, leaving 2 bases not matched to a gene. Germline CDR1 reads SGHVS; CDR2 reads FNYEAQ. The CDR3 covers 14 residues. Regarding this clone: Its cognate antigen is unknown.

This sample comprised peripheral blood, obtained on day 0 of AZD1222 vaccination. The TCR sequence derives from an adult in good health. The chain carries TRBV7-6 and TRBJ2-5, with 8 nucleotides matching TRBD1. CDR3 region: CASSFGQGQETQYF. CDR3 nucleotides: TGTGCCAGCAGCTTCGGACAGGGACAAGAGACCCAGTACTTC.